Each of the 27 T cell receptor beta chains below was sequenced from the same sample in a study of blood T cells in healthy people across ages (dated by TCRdb to 2013 to 2016). To prepare the library, 5' RACE was applied. The instrument given in TCRdb is Illumina HiSeq 2500. A second roughly 6 to 12 cycle PCR used a sample-barcoded 5' primer and a J-beta primer mix. In TCRdb, the public reads were trimmed at Q25 with fastp and aligned with MiXCR, with productive beta chains retained. Duplicate CDR3 protein sequences are folded into a single record with the most common DNA and genes. This sample has approximately 730,000 distinct CDR3 sequences in its table, and roughly two fifths of those were observed once. The leading ten clones occupy 20% to 25% of the sample. Sequencing input: blood. All receptors derive from a woman in her sixties in good health.

The chain is built from TRBV10-3 and TRBJ2-1; the D is unclear. V was shortened by 0 bases and J by 4 bases, with 4 bases between the two germline ends. The CDR3 loop spans 13 amino acids. Germline CDR1 reads ENHRY; CDR2 reads SYGVKD. The CDR3 loop is CAISESVYNEQFF. Here the CDR3 DNA reads TGTGCCATCAGTGAGTCAGTTTACAATGAGCAGTTCTTC.

A word on this clonotype: This may stem from a read error, because a much larger clone lies one nucleotide away. The chain combines TRBV20-1 with TRBJ2-1, with D perhaps matching TRBD1 (6 bases). The V gene lost 1 base and the J gene lost 10 bases, with 17 bases spanning the gap. Per germline, CDR1 DFQATT and CDR2 SNEGSKA (reference sequence). CDR3 size: 14 residues. CDR3 amino acids: CSARGTAYTYEQFF. Here the CDR3 DNA reads TGCAGTGCTAGAGGGACAGCCTATACCTACGAGCAGTTCTTC.

The chain combines TRBV14 with TRBJ2-3; TRBD2 might be the D (7 bases). Germline assignment: CDR1 SGHDN and CDR2 FVKESK. The V end lost 6 bases, the J end lost 0 bases, and 16 bases lay between the germline ends. CDR3 length: 16 residues. CDR3 sequence: CASRRRGGGSTDTQYF. The CDR3 DNA is TGTGCCAGCAGACGTCGTGGCGGGGGCAGCACAGATACGCAGTATTTT. Complete variable domain (other parts from reference TRBV14 and TRBJ2-3): EAGVTQFPSHSVIEKGQTVTLRCDPISGHDNLYWYRRVMGKEIKFLLHFVKESKQDESGMPNNRFLAERTGGTYSTLKVQPAELEDSGVYFCASRRRGGGSTDTQYFGPGTRLTVL.

The DNA of the CDR3 is TGCAGTGCTAGAGACAATGACAAAACGCAGTATTTT. This encodes CSARDNDKTQYF. The chain employs TRBV20-1 and TRBJ2-3, with D unresolved. V shed 0 bases and J shed 9 bases, with 10 bases lying between them. Germline values: CDR1 DFQATT, CDR2 SNEGSKA (reference sequence). CDR3 length equals 12 residues.

The rearrangement links TRBV20-1 to TRBJ1-2, with TRBD1 as a possible D gene (6 bases). This CDR3 is built from 11 residues. Germline V gives CDR1 DFQATT, CDR2 SNEGSKA (reference sequence). V gave up 6 bases and J gave up 6 bases, with 11 bases separating them. This CDR3 is CSAGKGDGYTF. The DNA for the CDR3 is TGCAGTGCCGGAAAGGGGGATGGCTACACCTTC.

The V and J genes are TRBV27 and TRBJ1-4; D remains ambiguous. This CDR3 spans 14 amino acids. CDR1 is MNHEY, CDR2 SMNVEV, per germline (reference sequence). V lost 5 bases to trimming and J lost 7 bases, with 14 bases between them. CDR3 in amino acids: CASSLVLEREKLFF. CDR3 DNA sequence: TGTGCCAGCAGTCTAGTCTTGGAGCGTGAAAAACTGTTTTTT.

The chain recombines TRBV29-1 with TRBJ2-3; D is unclear. The length of the CDR3 is 12 residues. Germline V gene sequence: CDR1 SQVTM, CDR2 ANQGSEA. Trimming pared 0 bases from V and 4 bases from J, leaving 5 bases between. The CDR3 sequence is CSVEDDADTQYF. The CDR3 bases are TGCAGCGTTGAAGATGACGCAGATACGCAGTATTTT.

The chain uses TRBV28 and TRBJ1-2, with 11 positions matching TRBD1. Germline loops: CDR1 MDHEN, CDR2 SYDVKM. CDR3 length equals 15 residues. Unmatched junction bases numbered 10, after V lost 5 bases and J lost 8 bases. CDR3: CASSPAGQGELGYTF. CDR3 bases: TGTGCCAGCAGTCCAGCGGGACAGGGGGAGCTGGGCTACACCTTC.

Only a few counts were recorded for this clonotype. This chain uses TRBV5-1 with TRBJ1-1; the D is unclear. This CDR3 has 13 residues. Trimming removed 0 bases from V and 6 bases from J, with 9 bases in between. Germline values: CDR1 SGHRS, CDR2 YFSETQ. CDR3 sequence reads: CASSLDLGAEAFF. DNA of the CDR3: TGCGCCAGCAGCTTGGACCTCGGCGCTGAAGCTTTCTTT.

The V gene is TRBV5-1, the J gene TRBJ2-2; D ambiguous. The V and J ends lost 4 bases and 0 bases respectively, with 10 bases between them. This CDR3 contains 15 residues. CDR1 and CDR2 from the germline V gene are SGHRS and YFSETQ. The CDR3 loop is CASSVGSANTGELFF. The CDR3 DNA reads as TGCGCCAGCAGCGTCGGAAGCGCGAACACCGGGGAGCTGTTTTTT.

Concerning this clonotype: Being one base from a much bigger clone, this may be a read error. CDR3 loop: CVSSLGLAVYNEQFF. The CDR3, as DNA: TGTGTCAGCAGTCTGGGACTAGCGGTCTACAATGAGCAGTTCTTC. The J gene is TRBJ2-1, the V gene TRBV6-5; 11 nucleotides agree with TRBD2. The CDR3 length is 15 residues. Germline CDR1 reads MNHEY; CDR2 reads SVGAGI.

Concerning this clonotype: The junction shows a germline mismatch at one end, possibly a read error. The chain uses TRBV9 and TRBJ2-7; a possible D gene is TRBD2 (6 bases). The J call is in doubt because the DNA end fits TRBJ2-4 better. CDR3 length: 14 residues. In germline, CDR1 is SGDLS, CDR2 YYNGEE. CDR3 DNA: TGTGCCAGCGGCGTATATGGAGGGGACGGCATTCAGTACTTC. Translated, it gives CASGVYGGDGIQYF.

V gene TRBV3-1 combines with J gene TRBJ2-7; maybe TRBD1 (6 bases). CDR3 length: 14 amino acids. Trimming cost V 2 bases and J 2 bases, with 10 bases left between them. Germline-derived CDR1 and CDR2 are LGHDT and YNNKEL (reference sequence). This CDR3 reads CASSQPGETYEQYF. The DNA for the CDR3 is TGTGCCAGCAGCCAACCAGGGGAGACCTACGAGCAGTACTTC.

This clonotype was found a few times. This chain links TRBV6-2 or TRBV6-3 with TRBJ2-1, with 7 bases matching TRBD1. V was clipped by 8 bases and J by 10 bases; unmatched bases: 8. This CDR3 has 12 residues. The V gene's germline CDR1 is MNHEY and CDR2 SVGEGT. The CDR3 DNA reads as TGTGCCAGCGGGGGACAGCGGTACGAGCAGTTCTTC. Residues: CASGGQRYEQFF.

This chain links TRBV27 with TRBJ2-7; D gene uncertain. The V gene's germline CDR1 is MNHEY and CDR2 SMNVEV (reference sequence). V was shortened by 4 bases and J by 4 bases, with 11 bases between the two germline ends. The CDR3 spans 13 residues. In nucleotides, the CDR3 is TGTGCCAGCAGTTATGATTACGATTACGAGCAGTACTTC. Protein sequence: CASSYDYDYEQYF.

This sequence joins TRBV28 and TRBJ2-1; the match to TRBD1 covers 9 bases. Germline V gene sequence: CDR1 MDHEN, CDR2 SYDVKM. The CDR3 runs to 16 residues. Trimming removed 1 base from V and 12 bases from J; junction bases left unmatched: 13. CDR3 loop: CASSLSEGQGPLWQFF. The CDR3 DNA follows: TGTGCCAGCAGTTTATCTGAGGGACAGGGCCCCCTATGGCAGTTCTTC.

Only a few counts were recorded for this clonotype. This chain links TRBV3-1 with TRBJ2-1; 12 positions agree with TRBD2. V lost 4 bases to trimming and J lost 4 bases; unmatched junction nucleotides: 11. The CDR3 consists of 18 residues. Germline-derived CDR1 and CDR2 are LGHDT and YNNKEL (reference sequence). Here the CDR3 reads CASSRGLAGHTQYNEQFF. The CDR3 DNA reads TGTGCCAGCAGCCGTGGACTAGCGGGACACACACAGTACAATGAGCAGTTCTTC.

V usage is TRBV2 and J usage is TRBJ1-1, with D possibly matching TRBD1 (6 bases). V lost 11 bases and J 4 bases, leaving 17 bases between the germline ends. Germline assignment: CDR1 SNHLY and CDR2 FYNNEI. The CDR3 has 13 amino acids. As DNA, the CDR3 is TGTGCCTACAGGGCAGGAGTGATCACTGAAGCTTTCTTT. Residues: CAYRAGVITEAFF.

The chain is built from TRBV29-1 and TRBJ2-4; D could derive from TRBD1 or TRBD2 (5 bases each). There are 13 residues in the CDR3. Germline assignment: CDR1 SQVTM and CDR2 ANQGSEA. The V gene lost 3 bases and the J gene lost 2 bases, with 8 bases spanning the gap. In DNA, the CDR3 is TGCAGCGTTGATTGGGGGACCAAAAACATTCAGTACTTC. It is translated as CSVDWGTKNIQYF. The full variable domain, in which reference TRBV29-1 and TRBJ2-4 provide the parts outside the CDR3, is SAVISQKPSRDICQRGTSLTIQCQVDSQVTMMFWYRQQPGQSLTLIATANQGSEATYESGFVIDKFPISRPNLTFSTLTVSNMSPEDSSIYLCSVDWGTKNIQYFGAGTRLSVL.

This clonotype appeared a few times. The chain combines TRBV5-1 with TRBJ2-5; D could derive from TRBD1 or TRBD2 (6 bases each). Looked up from germline, CDR1 is SGHRS and CDR2 is YFSETQ. CDR3 size: 15 residues. Trimming cost V 4 bases and J 5 bases, with 18 bases left between them. CDR3 in amino acids: CASSPGQPAGETQYF. CDR3 nucleotides: TGCGCCAGCAGCCCGGGACAACCAGCGGGCGAGACCCAGTACTTC.

The CDR3 DNA is TGCAGTGCTAGAGATTTGGGCGGGAACTCCTACGAGCAGTACTTC. As protein: CSARDLGGNSYEQYF. The chain employs TRBV20-1 and TRBJ2-7, with a weak D call TRBD2 (6 bases). CDR1 is DFQATT and CDR2 is SNEGSKA in the germline V gene (reference sequence). The CDR3 runs 15 residues. Trimming took 0 bases from V and 0 from J, leaving 12 bases between them.

This clonotype was seen a handful of times. CDR3 loop: CASSQAQGANQPQHF. In nucleotides, the CDR3 is TGCGCCAGCAGCCAGGCACAGGGGGCAAATCAGCCCCAGCATTTT. V and J are TRBV4-3 and TRBJ1-5, with 9 bases matching TRBD1. The J segment lost 4 bases and the V segment lost 3 bases, leaving 4 bases of the junction unmatched. Germline CDR1 reads LGHNA; CDR2 reads YSLEER. The CDR3 has 15 residues.

This rearrangement joins TRBV14 to TRBJ2-4; the D is unclear. Deletions cut 4 bases from V and 6 bases from J, with 10 bases between. The CDR3 covers 13 residues. Germline lookup yields CDR1 SGHDN and CDR2 FVKESK. CDR3 sequence: CASSPTARNIQYF. CDR3 in DNA: TGTGCCAGCAGCCCCACCGCCCGAAACATTCAGTACTTC. The full variable domain, rest sourced from reference TRBV14 and TRBJ2-4, is EAGVTQFPSHSVIEKGQTVTLRCDPISGHDNLYWYRRVMGKEIKFLLHFVKESKQDESGMPNNRFLAERTGGTYSTLKVQPAELEDSGVYFCASSPTARNIQYFGAGTRLSVL.

CDR3 sequence reads: CASSLVHSQETQYF. CDR3 nucleotide sequence: TGTGCCAGCAGCTTAGTCCACAGCCAAGAGACCCAGTACTTC. This chain links TRBV7-2 with TRBJ2-5, with D uncertain. CDR3 length equals 14 residues. Germline V lookup: CDR1 SGHTA, CDR2 FQGNSA. Trimming stripped 1 base from V and 1 base from J, with 7 bases between. Variable domain in full (rest from reference TRBV7-2 and TRBJ2-5): GAGVSQSPSNKVTEKGKDVELRCDPISGHTALYWYRQSLGQGLEFLIYFQGNSAPDKSGLPSDRFSAERTGGSVSTLTIQRTQQEDSAVYLCASSLVHSQETQYFGPGTRLLVL.

This chain connects TRBV5-1 to TRBJ2-3; D is uncertain. Germline CDR1 reads SGHRS; CDR2 reads YFSETQ. The CDR3 sequence is 15 residues long. Trimming took 3 bases from V and 0 from J, leaving 11 bases between them. The CDR3 loop reads CASSYRTSSTDTQYF. The CDR3 DNA reads as TGCGCCAGCAGCTACCGAACCTCTAGCACAGATACGCAGTATTTT.

A single count supports this clonotype. The chain carries TRBV7-2 and TRBJ2-1, with TRBD2 matching over 15 bases. This CDR3 spans 17 amino acids. The J segment lost 9 bases and the V segment lost 4 bases, leaving 10 bases of the junction unmatched. Germline CDR1 SGHTA, CDR2 FQGNSA. CDR3 amino acids: CASSSPGLAGGRSEQFF. In DNA, the CDR3 is TGTGCCAGCAGCTCACCCGGACTAGCGGGAGGGCGTAGTGAGCAGTTCTTC.

This CDR3 reads CASSFGEPTDTQYF. The CDR3 DNA follows: TGTGCCAGCAGTTTTGGGGAACCCACAGATACGCAGTATTTT. The chain recombines TRBV28 with TRBJ2-3; D call uncertain. Per the germline V gene, CDR1 is MDHEN and CDR2 is SYDVKM. This CDR3 region has 14 residues. V lost 3 bases to trimming and J lost 2 bases, with 9 bases between them.